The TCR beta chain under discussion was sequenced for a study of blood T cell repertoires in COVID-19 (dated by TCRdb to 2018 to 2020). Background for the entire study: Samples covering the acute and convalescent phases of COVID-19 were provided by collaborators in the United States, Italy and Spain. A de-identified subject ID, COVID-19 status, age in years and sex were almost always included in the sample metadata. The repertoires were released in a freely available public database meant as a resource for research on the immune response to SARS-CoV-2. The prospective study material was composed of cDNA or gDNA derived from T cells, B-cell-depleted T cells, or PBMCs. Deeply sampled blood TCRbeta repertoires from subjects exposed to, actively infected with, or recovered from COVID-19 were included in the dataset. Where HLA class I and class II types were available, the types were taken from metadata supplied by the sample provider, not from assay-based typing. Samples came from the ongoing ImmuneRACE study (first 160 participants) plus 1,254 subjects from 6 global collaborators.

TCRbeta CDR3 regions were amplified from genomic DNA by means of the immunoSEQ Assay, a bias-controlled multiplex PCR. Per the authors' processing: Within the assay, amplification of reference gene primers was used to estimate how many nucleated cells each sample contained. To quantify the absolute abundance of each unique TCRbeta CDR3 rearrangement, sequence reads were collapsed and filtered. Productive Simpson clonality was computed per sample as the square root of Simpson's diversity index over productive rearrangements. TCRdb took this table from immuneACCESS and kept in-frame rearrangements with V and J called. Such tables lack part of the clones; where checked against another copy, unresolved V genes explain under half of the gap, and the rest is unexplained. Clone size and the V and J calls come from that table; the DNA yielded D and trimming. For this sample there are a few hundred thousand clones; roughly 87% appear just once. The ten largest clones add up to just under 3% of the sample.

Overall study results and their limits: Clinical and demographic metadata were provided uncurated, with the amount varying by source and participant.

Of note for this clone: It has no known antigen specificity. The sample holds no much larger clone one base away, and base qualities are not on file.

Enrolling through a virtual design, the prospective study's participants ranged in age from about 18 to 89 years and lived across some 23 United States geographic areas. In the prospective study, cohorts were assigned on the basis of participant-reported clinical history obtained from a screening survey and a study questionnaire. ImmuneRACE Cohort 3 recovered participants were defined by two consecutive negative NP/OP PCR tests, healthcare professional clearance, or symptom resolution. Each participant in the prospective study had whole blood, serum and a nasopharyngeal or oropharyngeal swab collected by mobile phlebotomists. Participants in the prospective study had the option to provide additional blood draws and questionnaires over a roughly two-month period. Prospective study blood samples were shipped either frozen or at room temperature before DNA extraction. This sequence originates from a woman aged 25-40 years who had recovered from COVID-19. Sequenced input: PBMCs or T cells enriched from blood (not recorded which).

At the DNA level, the sequence is TGTGCCAGCAGCGCCCGACAGGGCGGGGAGACCCAGTACTTC. Its translation reads: CASSARQGGETQYF. In this chain, TRBV2 is recombined with TRBJ2-5; TRBD1 fits 7 bases in the junction. V and J are trimmed by 6 bases and 5 bases, and the gene matches miss 9 bases of the junction. Spanning cysteine to phenylalanine, the CDR3 consists of 14 amino acids. Only CDR3 DNA is held: 42 bases, read in frame from base 1. The germline V gene provides CDR1 SNHLY and CDR2 FYNNEI. With all but the CDR3 taken from the reference TRBV2 and TRBJ2-5 genes, the full variable domain is: EPEVTQTPSHQVTQMGQEVILRCVPISNHLYFYWYRQILGQKVEFLVSFYNNEISEKSEIFDDQFSVERPDGSNFTLKIRSTKLEDSAMYFCASSARQGGETQYFGPGTRLLVL.